The text below deals with one TCR beta chain. This sample was taken from a study of blood T cell repertoires in COVID-19. In the source study's methods: It was from reference gene primer amplification that nucleated cell counts were estimated. TCRdb's copy holds only in-frame clones and misses some; the assay was immunoSEQ multiplex PCR. The V and J calls and clone size come from that table; D and trimming were worked out from the DNA. The sample records about 200,000 clones, approximately 80% being singletons. Germline V gene lookup returns CDR1 SGHVS and CDR2 FNYEAQ. CDR3 length: 16 residues. Trimming took 5 bases from V and 0 from J, leaving 14 bases between them.

Sequencing was done on a sample of peripheral blood. The origin of this receptor is a man aged 35 to 55 with acute or convalescent COVID-19. The chain links TRBV7-6 to TRBJ1-5; D uncertain. The CDR3 coding sequence is TGTGCCAGCAGCCCAGAACAGTCTTATAGCAATCAGCCCCAGCATTTT. Translation: CASSPEQSYSNQPQHF.